This T cell receptor (beta chain) was obtained from a study of T cells in Graves' hyperthyroidism and ophthalmopathy. General study results and limits: Researchers report that a 13 V-J model separated ophthalmopathy from stable hyperthyroidism. Ophthalmopathy was predicted by the model a median of approximately six months ahead of onset.

TCR beta CDR3 sequences were amplified from RNA transcripts. A set of HTBI primers served as the primers for a first-round RT-PCR of the TCR CDR3. A single record per CDR3 protein comes from TCRdb applying MiXCR to the multiplex PCR reads. The table shows 450,000 to 600,000 distinct CDR3 sequences, with 20% occurring only once. It was uncontrolled infection, other autoimmune disease, pregnancy or lactation that excluded patients. This clonotype has more than one count but fewer than ten. Its antigen is unknown. Germline V gives CDR1 SGDLS, CDR2 YYNGEE. V lost 4 bases and J 0 bases, leaving 13 bases between the germline ends. The CDR3 is made up of 15 amino acids.

The source is a man aged 40-55 years with Graves' ophthalmopathy. The chain has TRBV9 and TRBJ1-1; D uncertain. Sequenced material: blood. CDR3 sequence reads: CASSPSSTVNTEAFF. CDR3 in DNA: TGTGCCAGCAGCCCTTCCTCAACAGTGAACACTGAAGCTTTCTTT.